The source of this T cell receptor (beta chain) is a study of cytomegalovirus exposure and HLA in healthy donors. The study's findings and limits: Sequencing probably produced one cluster of sequence variants that were highly shared. No immune exposure information besides CMV serostatus was available. Later analysis identified a missense DCLRE1C variant that was linked to TCR beta V- and J-gene trimming. In a later analysis, a genetic analysis reported fewer productive-TCR N-insertions in an Asian-associated ancestry cluster than the cohort average.

Researchers ran the PCR with 60 Vbeta and 13 Jbeta primers. The method was immunoSEQ multiplex PCR; TCRdb's version includes in-frame clones alone and lacks a portion of them. This sample carries some 140,000 clones, 65% to 80% of them seen once, and the ten largest clones take around 9.1%. This CDR3 contains 15 residues. Trimming shortened V by 0 bases and J by 2 bases, and 12 bases separated the two germline ends. Germline V CDR1 and CDR2: SGHRS, YFSETQ. As concerns this clone: Its antigen is unidentified.

This receptor was taken from a woman between 45 and 65 years old in good health and CMV-seropositive. V gene TRBV5-1 combines with J gene TRBJ2-7; D may be TRBD1 (6 bases). The sample consisted of PBMCs. The chain's CDR3 is CASSLGQGPAYEQYF. The CDR3 coding sequence is TGCGCCAGCAGCTTGGGGCAGGGGCCGGCCTACGAGCAGTACTTC.